The rows below give T cell receptor beta chains drawn from one sample of a study of cytotoxic CD8 clonotypes in ibrutinib-treated CLL. Assay used: immunoSEQ multiplex PCR; TCRdb lists only in-frame clones, some missing. The sample carries about 68,000 clones, under 70% recorded once. This sample comprised PBMCs, obtained after 12 months of ibrutinib treatment. These receptors came from a human donor with chronic lymphocytic leukemia. Each CDR3 is given with its conserved first and last residue. Each record gives: V gene, D gene, clone size, CDR3 length, J gene, CDR3 protein, CDR3 DNA. A D gene is named only where the DNA matches it firmly. Size tells how often a clone was seen (once, few, many) or the class of an expanded clone, and some rows leave it out.

TRBV6-5	NA	NA	12	TRBJ1-2	CASSHRGSGYTF	TGTGCCAGCAGCCACCGGGGGTCGGGCTACACCTTC
TRBV19	TRBD1	NA	15	TRBJ1-3	CASSPTGQSGNTIYF	TGTGCCAGTAGTCCGACGGGACAGTCTGGAAACACCATATATTTT
TRBV7-2	TRBD1	NA	15	TRBJ1-2	CASSVTGTGVYGYTF	TGTGCCAGCAGCGTTACCGGGACAGGGGTCTATGGCTACACCTTC
TRBV7-2	NA	NA	14	TRBJ2-3	CASSLRGGADTQYF	TGTGCCAGCAGCTTACGTGGGGGAGCAGATACGCAGTATTTT
TRBV7-6	NA	NA	13	TRBJ1-5	CASSLVSNQPQHF	TGTGCCAGCAGCTTAGTTAGCAATCAGCCCCAGCATTTT
TRBV19	NA	NA	13	TRBJ1-1	CASSITSRHEAFF	TGTGCCAGTAGTATTACCAGCCGCCATGAAGCTTTCTTT
TRBV6-1	TRBD1	NA	12	TRBJ2-7	CASSATGLNEYF	TGTGCCAGCAGTGCGACAGGGTTGAATGAGTACTTC
TRBV4-1	TRBD1	NA	15	TRBJ1-1	CASSHKQGMNTEAFF	TGCGCCAGCAGCCACAAACAGGGGATGAACACTGAAGCTTTCTTT
TRBV15	NA	NA	15	TRBJ2-7	CATSRDKGGAYEQYF	TGTGCCACCAGCAGAGATAAGGGGGGCGCCTACGAGCAGTACTTC
TRBV11-2	TRBD1	NA	16	TRBJ1-6	CASSRLSTGANSPLHF	TGTGCCAGCAGCCGACTCTCGACAGGGGCAAATTCACCCCTCCACTTT
TRBV9	TRBD1	few	18	TRBJ2-1	CASSAARGDRGSYNEQFF	TGTGCCAGCAGCGCAGCCAGGGGGGACAGGGGATCCTACAATGAGCAGTTCTTC
TRBV7-2	TRBD2	NA	17	TRBJ2-3	CASSLGPGLAGDHTQYF	TGTGCCAGCAGCTTAGGCCCCGGACTAGCGGGAGACCATACGCAGTATTTT
TRBV5-4	NA	NA	13	TRBJ2-1	CASSLFFRDEQFF	TGTGCCAGCAGCTTGTTTTTCAGGGACGAGCAGTTCTTC
TRBV7-2	TRBD2	NA	16	TRBJ2-3	CASSLAGLAGGVTQYF	TGTGCCAGCAGCTTAGCAGGACTAGCGGGGGGGGTTACGCAGTATTTT
TRBV5-1	TRBD2	NA	16	TRBJ2-1	CASSLTGLADYNEQFF	TGCGCCAGCAGCTTGACAGGACTAGCGGACTACAATGAGCAGTTCTTC
TRBV29-1	NA	NA	12	TRBJ1-1	CSVALVDTEAFF	TGCAGCGTTGCTCTGGTGGACACTGAAGCTTTCTTT
TRBV30	NA	NA	12	TRBJ2-2	CAWSTGSGELFF	TGTGCCTGGAGCACAGGGTCCGGGGAGCTGTTTTTT
TRBV19	NA	NA	12	TRBJ1-2	CASRQGDYGYTF	TGTGCCAGTCGCCAGGGTGACTATGGCTACACCTTC
TRBV6-4	TRBD2	medium-sized	15	TRBJ2-3	CASRELAGGPDTQYF	TGTGCCAGCAGAGAATTAGCGGGGGGGCCAGATACGCAGTATTTT
TRBV4-2	NA	NA	15	TRBJ2-2	CASSWAGIHTGELFF	TGTGCCAGCAGCTGGGCGGGGATCCACACCGGGGAGCTGTTTTTT
TRBV7-2	NA	NA	13	TRBJ2-7	CASSLGYGGEQYF	TGTGCCAGCAGCTTAGGTTATGGAGGGGAGCAGTACTTC
TRBV10-1	TRBD1	few	15	TRBJ2-3	CASSEWTGDGDTQYF	TGCGCCAGCAGTGAGTGGACAGGGGACGGAGATACGCAGTATTTT
TRBV5-1	NA	NA	13	TRBJ1-5	CASSLEVNQPQHF	TGCGCCAGCAGCTTGGAGGTAAATCAGCCCCAGCATTTT
TRBV30	NA	NA	15	TRBJ2-2	CAWRDLGVLAGELFF	TGTGCCTGGAGGGATCTCGGGGTTTTGGCCGGGGAGCTGTTTTTT
TRBV6-6	TRBD1	NA	15	TRBJ1-6	CASSYHHQTGVGFHF	TGTGCCAGCAGTTACCATCACCAGACAGGGGTGGGGTTCCACTTT
TRBV19	NA	NA	15	TRBJ1-5	CASSILQGGNQPQHF	TGTGCCAGTAGTATTCTTCAGGGAGGCAATCAGCCCCAGCATTTT
TRBV7-2	TRBD1	NA	15	TRBJ1-3	CASSFAGQGRNTIYF	TGTGCCAGCAGCTTTGCGGGACAGGGTAGAAACACCATATATTTT
TRBV5-5	TRBD1	NA	14	TRBJ2-7	CASSLGDSPLFRGF	TGTGCCAGCAGCTTGGGGGACAGTCCCCTCTTTCGTGGTTTC
TRBV6-1	TRBD1	NA	16	TRBJ1-5	CASSEVHRGSNQPQHF	TGTGCCAGCAGTGAAGTTCACAGGGGGAGCAATCAGCCCCAGCATTTT
TRBV7-2	TRBD2	NA	15	TRBJ2-5	CASSYGLAGRETQYF	TGTGCCAGCAGCTATGGACTAGCGGGGCGGGAGACCCAGTACTTC
TRBV6-5	NA	NA	14	TRBJ2-1	CASLGSSSYNEQFF	TGTGCCAGCCTCGGCAGTAGCTCCTACAATGAGCAGTTCTTC
TRBV4-1	TRBD1	once	13	TRBJ2-3	CASSQDRGQYPLF	TGCGCCAGCAGCCAAGATAGGGGACAGTACCCCCTTTTT
TRBV7-9	TRBD1	NA	15	TRBJ2-7	CASRGRDSVMDEQYF	TGTGCCAGCAGGGGTCGGGACAGCGTCATGGACGAGCAGTACTTC
TRBV6-1	NA	NA	14	TRBJ2-7	CASTLQGGAGEQYF	TGTGCCAGCACCTTACAAGGGGGCGCGGGGGAGCAGTACTTC
TRBV11-1	NA	NA	17	TRBJ2-7	CASSLEGRVAGGGEQYF	TGTGCCAGCAGCTTAGAGGGCAGGGTAGCTGGTGGGGGCGAGCAGTACTTC
TRBV7-4	NA	NA	16	TRBJ2-5	CASSLGQGGDGETQYF	TGTGCCAGCAGCTTAGGGCAGGGGGGGGACGGAGAGACCCAGTACTTC
TRBV10-3	NA	NA	14	TRBJ1-2	CAISDTRANYGYTF	TGTGCCATCAGTGATACCAGGGCGAACTATGGCTACACCTTC
TRBV5-4	NA	NA	16	TRBJ2-7	CASTSAGTSGSYEQYF	TGTGCCAGCACCTCGGCCGGGACATCCGGCTCCTACGAGCAGTACTTC
TRBV2	TRBD2	NA	17	TRBJ2-1	CASSEARAGGRYNEQFF	TGTGCCAGCAGTGAAGCGAGGGCGGGGGGGCGTTACAATGAGCAGTTCTTC
TRBV6-6	NA	NA	14	TRBJ2-7	CASYARQRNYEQYF	TGTGCCAGCTATGCGAGACAGAGGAACTACGAGCAGTACTTC